This TCR beta chain was identified in a study of blood T cells in healthy people across ages. Study-wide points: A greater number of naive CD4+ cells and higher diversity distinguished long-lived donors from aged donors.

On this clonotype itself: Its antigen is not known.

Using a J-beta primer mix together with a sample-barcoded 5' primer, a second PCR was run for about 7 to 12 cycles. TCRdb processed the 5' RACE reads anew with MiXCR; each CDR3 protein has one entry. The sample comprises roughly 1,300,000 distinct CDR3 sequences, approximately 59% of which are singletons, and over 6.5% rests with the top ten. CDR1 is SEHNR, CDR2 FQNEAQ, per germline (reference sequence). CDR3 length equals 13 residues. The chain has TRBV7-9 and TRBJ2-5; TRBD1 or TRBD2 may be the D gene (6 bases each). The sequencing sample was made of blood. This receptor was identified in a man between 18 and 29 years old in good health. The CDR3: CAGGGRGDREQYF. CDR3 sequence (DNA): TGTGCGGGGGGCGGCAGGGGAGATCGGGAGCAGTACTTC. Full variable domain (remainder filled in from reference TRBV7-9 and TRBJ2-5): DTGVSQNPRHKITKRGQNVTFRCDPISEHNRLYWYRQTLGQGPEFLTYFQNEAQLEKSRLLSDRFSAERPKGSFSTLEIQRTEQGDSAMYLCAGGGRGDREQYFGPGTRLLVL.